This T cell receptor (delta chain) was found in a study of delta chains in infants with herpesvirus infections (dated 2023 in TCRdb). A note on the overall study: A Ugandan infant birth cohort was prospectively followed from birth to characterize gammadelta T cell responses to primary cytomegalovirus (CMV) infection. In infants who were infected with CMV after birth, the study searched for a public fetal Vdelta1/Vgamma8 gammadelta TCR clonotype. gammadelta TCRs were sequenced from PBMC obtained from some 20 CMV-infected infants (one congenitally infected) and 8 CMV-uninfected infants for whom sufficient sample was available. Infant blood samples fell into approximate age groups of 1.5, 4, 8 and 12 months. Previously published Belgian fetal and cord blood gammadelta TCR data were included only for comparison and were not generated in this cohort. The investigation overall reported the following: In CMV-uninfected infants, the public clonotype might still be present but below the detection limit. Public-clonotype frequency among Vdelta1 cells appeared to be inversely correlated with age at infection and was observed to decay rapidly, seemingly without persisting beyond about 8 weeks. The public Vdelta1 clonotype appeared in 4 of 18 CMV-infected infants: three infected postnatally before 120 days of age, plus the congenitally infected infant. Limitations noted by the authors included a small sample size and a lack of race- or environment-matched controls, because nearly all Ugandans acquire CMV before adulthood. Detection of the public clonotype was limited to the first time point after infection, and the public clonotype was not found in uninfected infants or in infants infected after 120 days.

At the junction V is shortened by 5 bases and J by 2 bases; bases outside the gene matches: 20. From cysteine to phenylalanine, the CDR3 is 18 amino acids long. Left in the record is the CDR3 DNA by itself, 54 bases read in frame from the first base. The germline V gene gives CDR1 as NSMFDY and CDR2 as ISSIKDK. Note on this clone: What this receptor recognizes is not known. No much larger clonotype is one base removed from it; base qualities were not supplied.

Libraries were prepared through RT-PCR. PBMC RNA was reverse transcribed with SuperScript II using gamma-chain- and delta-chain-specific primers to generate TCR cDNA. cDNA was purified with AMPure XP beads, amplified, and indexed with Illumina adapters using the Nextera XT Index Kit. gammadelta TCR libraries were sequenced on an Illumina MiSeq with a V2 300-cycle kit. The published analysis was carried out like this. Using MiXCR v2.1.12, CDR3 sequences were assembled, and reads were mapped onto D, J and V genes obtained from GenBank. VDJtools v1.2.1 was used to perform repertoire analyses of the CDR3 clonotypes. TCRdb processed the public reads again with the CATT caller, after which rows with matching DNA were combined. The V and J calls and clone size come from TCRdb's table, not from the authors' own analysis. In this sample the table shows over a thousand delta-chain clones, 39% of which occur a single time. The ten largest clones represent 20% to 25% of the sample.

Pregnant women getting prenatal care were recruited in Kampala, Uganda, and their infants were enrolled; maternal HIV status had to be documented. Home visits to families took place weekly, and collection of infant clinical information, oral swabs and peripheral blood began at 6 weeks of age and was repeated every 4 months after that. Blood was drawn into heparin tubes, and PBMC were isolated via Ficoll-Paque density gradient centrifugation and then cryopreserved. Recombination joined TRAV29/DV5 with TRDJ1; 8 central bases correspond to TRDD3. The sequences come from peripheral blood, collected at time point 3 of longitudinal follow-up. The sequence was obtained from a human donor who was a Ugandan infant, either HIV-exposed or HIV-unexposed (not recorded which). The CDR3 region: CAAPPFPGGWGTTDKLIF. The nucleotides are TGTGCAGCTCCCCCTTTTCCTGGGGGCTGGGGGACGACCGATAAACTCATCTTT.